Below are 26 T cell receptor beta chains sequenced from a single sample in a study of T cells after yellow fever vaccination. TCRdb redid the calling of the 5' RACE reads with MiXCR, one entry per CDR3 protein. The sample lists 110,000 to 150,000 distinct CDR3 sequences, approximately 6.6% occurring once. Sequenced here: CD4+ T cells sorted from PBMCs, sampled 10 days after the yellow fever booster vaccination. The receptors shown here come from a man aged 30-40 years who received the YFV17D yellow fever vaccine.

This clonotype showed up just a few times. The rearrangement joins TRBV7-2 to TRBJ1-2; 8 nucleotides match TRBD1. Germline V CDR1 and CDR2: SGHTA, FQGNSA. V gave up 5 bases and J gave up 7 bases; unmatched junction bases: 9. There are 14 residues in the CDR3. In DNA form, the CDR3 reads TGTGCCAGCAGCAACCGGGACAGGTCCGTTGGCTACACCTTC. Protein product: CASSNRDRSVGYTF.

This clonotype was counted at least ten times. The CDR3 bases are TGTGCCAGCAGCCCGGACAGGCCTAGAAGCACAGATACGCAGTATTTT. Translating it yields CASSPDRPRSTDTQYF. The chain combines TRBV7-2 with TRBJ2-3, with TRBD1 matching 7 bases. V was clipped by 5 bases and J by 0 bases; unmatched bases: 8. The CDR3 has 16 amino acids. Germline-derived CDR1 and CDR2 are SGHTA and FQGNSA.

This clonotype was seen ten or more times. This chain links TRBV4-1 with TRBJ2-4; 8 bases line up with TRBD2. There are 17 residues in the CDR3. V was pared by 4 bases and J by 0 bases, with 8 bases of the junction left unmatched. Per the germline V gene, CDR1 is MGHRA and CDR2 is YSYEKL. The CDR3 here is CASSRNLAGLAKNIQYF. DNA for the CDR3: TGCGCCAGCAGCCGGAACCTAGCGGGTTTAGCCAAAAACATTCAGTACTTC.

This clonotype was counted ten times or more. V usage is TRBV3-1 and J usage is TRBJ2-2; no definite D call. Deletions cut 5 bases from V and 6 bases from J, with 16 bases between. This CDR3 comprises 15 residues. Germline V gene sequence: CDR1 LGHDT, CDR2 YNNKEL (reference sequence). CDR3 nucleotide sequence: TGTGCCAGCAGCGAATTTACCCCGGGCGCCGGGGAGCTGTTTTTT. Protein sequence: CASSEFTPGAGELFF.

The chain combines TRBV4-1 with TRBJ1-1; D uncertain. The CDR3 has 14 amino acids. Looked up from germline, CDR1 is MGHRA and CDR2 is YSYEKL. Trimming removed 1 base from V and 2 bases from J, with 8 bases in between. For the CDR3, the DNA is TGCGCCAGCAGCCAAGTGTTCAGAAACACTGAAGCTTTCTTT. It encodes CASSQVFRNTEAFF.

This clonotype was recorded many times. This CDR3 reads CASRRSGTGGYNEQFF. CDR3 DNA: TGTGCCAGCAGGCGCTCCGGGACAGGGGGCTACAATGAGCAGTTCTTC. The rearrangement uses TRBV28 and TRBJ2-1, with 11 positions matching TRBD1. With V trimmed by 6 bases and J by 3 bases, 7 bases remained unmatched. The CDR3 is made up of 16 amino acids. CDR1 MDHEN and CDR2 SYDVKM come from the germline V gene.

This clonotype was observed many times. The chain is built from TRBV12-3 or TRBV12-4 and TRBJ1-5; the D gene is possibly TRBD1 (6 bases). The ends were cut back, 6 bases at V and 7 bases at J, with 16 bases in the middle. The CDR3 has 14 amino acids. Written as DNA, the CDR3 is TGTGCCAGCAGCCGAGGGGGGACCAGGCAGCCCCAGCATTTT. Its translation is CASSRGGTRQPQHF.

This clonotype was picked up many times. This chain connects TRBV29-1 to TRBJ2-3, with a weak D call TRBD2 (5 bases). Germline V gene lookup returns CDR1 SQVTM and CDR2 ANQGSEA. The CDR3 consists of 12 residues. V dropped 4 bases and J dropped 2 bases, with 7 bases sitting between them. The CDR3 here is CSVGGNTDTQYF. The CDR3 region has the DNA TGCAGCGTTGGAGGGAACACAGATACGCAGTATTTT.

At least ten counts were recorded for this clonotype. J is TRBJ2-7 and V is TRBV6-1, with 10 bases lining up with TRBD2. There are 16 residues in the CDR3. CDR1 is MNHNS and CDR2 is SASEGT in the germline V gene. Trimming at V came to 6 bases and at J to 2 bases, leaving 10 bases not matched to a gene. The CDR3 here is CASSPRRTSGPYEQYF. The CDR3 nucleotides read TGTGCCAGCAGCCCGAGAAGGACTAGCGGACCCTACGAGCAGTACTTC.

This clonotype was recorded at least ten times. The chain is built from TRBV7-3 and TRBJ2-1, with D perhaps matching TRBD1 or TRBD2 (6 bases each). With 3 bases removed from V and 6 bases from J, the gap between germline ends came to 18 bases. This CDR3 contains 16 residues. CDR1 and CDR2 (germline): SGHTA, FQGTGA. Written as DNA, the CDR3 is TGTGCCAGCAGCTTCGGAGGGGGGACGTTTAGCAATGAGCAGTTCTTC. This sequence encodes CASSFGGGTFSNEQFF.

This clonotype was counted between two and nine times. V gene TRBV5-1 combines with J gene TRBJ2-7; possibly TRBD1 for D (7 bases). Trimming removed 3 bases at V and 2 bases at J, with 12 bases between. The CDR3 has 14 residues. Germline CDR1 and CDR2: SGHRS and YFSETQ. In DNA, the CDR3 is TGCGCCAGCAGCTCTACAGGGGAGGCCTACGAGCAGTACTTC. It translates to CASSSTGEAYEQYF. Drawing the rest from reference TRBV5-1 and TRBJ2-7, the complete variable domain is KAGVTQTPRYLIKTRGQQVTLSCSPISGHRSVSWYQQTPGQGLQFLFEYFSETQRNKGNFPGRFSGRQFSNSRSEMNVSTLELGDSALYLCASSSTGEAYEQYFGPGTRLTVT.

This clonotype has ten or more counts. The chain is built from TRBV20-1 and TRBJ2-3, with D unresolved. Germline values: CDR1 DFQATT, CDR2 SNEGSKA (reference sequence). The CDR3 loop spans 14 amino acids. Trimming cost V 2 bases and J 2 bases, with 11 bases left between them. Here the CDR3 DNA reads TGCAGTGCTAGACGGTCTCTGTACACAGATACGCAGTATTTT. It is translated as CSARRSLYTDTQYF.

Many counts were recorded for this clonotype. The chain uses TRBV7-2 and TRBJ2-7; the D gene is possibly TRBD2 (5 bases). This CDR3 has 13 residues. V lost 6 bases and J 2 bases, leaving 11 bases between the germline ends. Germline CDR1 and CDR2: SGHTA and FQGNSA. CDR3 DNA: TGTGCCAGCAGAGCGGCTTCAGCCTACGAGCAGTACTTC. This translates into CASRAASAYEQYF.

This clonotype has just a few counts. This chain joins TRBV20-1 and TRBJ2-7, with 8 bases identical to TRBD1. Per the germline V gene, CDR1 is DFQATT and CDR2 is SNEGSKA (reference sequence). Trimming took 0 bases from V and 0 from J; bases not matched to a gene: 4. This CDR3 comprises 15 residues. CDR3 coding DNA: TGCAGTGCTAGAGATCGGACAGGGCGCTCCTACGAGCAGTACTTC. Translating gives CSARDRTGRSYEQYF.

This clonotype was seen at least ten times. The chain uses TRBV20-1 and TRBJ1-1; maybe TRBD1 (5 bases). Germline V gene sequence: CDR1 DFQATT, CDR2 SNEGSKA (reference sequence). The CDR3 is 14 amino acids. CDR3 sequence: CRAMRGTAHTEAFF. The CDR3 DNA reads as TGCAGGGCGATGAGGGGCACCGCACACACTGAAGCTTTCTTT.

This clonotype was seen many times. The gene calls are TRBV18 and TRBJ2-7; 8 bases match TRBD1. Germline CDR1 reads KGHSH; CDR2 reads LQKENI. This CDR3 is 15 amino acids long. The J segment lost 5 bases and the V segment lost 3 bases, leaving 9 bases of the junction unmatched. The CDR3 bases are TGTGCCAGCTCACCTACGCAGGACAGGGCCAACGAGCAGTACTTC. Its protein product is CASSPTQDRANEQYF. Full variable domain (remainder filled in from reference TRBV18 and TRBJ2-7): NAGVMQNPRHLVRRRGQEARLRCSPMKGHSHVYWYRQLPEEGLKFMVYLQKENIIDESGMPKERFSAEFPKEGPSILRIQQVVRGDSAAYFCASSPTQDRANEQYFGPGTRLTVT.

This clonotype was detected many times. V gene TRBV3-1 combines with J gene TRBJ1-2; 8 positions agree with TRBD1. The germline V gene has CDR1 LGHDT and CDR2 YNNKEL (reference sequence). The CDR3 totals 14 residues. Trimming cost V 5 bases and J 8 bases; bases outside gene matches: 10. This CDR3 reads CASSDTGGNEGYTF. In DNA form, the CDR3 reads TGTGCCAGCAGCGACACAGGGGGTAATGAAGGCTACACCTTC.

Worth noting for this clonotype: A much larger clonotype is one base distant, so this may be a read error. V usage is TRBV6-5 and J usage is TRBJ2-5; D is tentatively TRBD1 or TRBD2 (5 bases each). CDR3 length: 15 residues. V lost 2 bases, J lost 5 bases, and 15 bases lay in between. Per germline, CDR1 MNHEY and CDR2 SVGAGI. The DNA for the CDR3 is TGTGCCAGCAGTTACGGGGGAGATATTATGGAGACCCAGTACTTC. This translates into CASSYGGDIMETQYF.

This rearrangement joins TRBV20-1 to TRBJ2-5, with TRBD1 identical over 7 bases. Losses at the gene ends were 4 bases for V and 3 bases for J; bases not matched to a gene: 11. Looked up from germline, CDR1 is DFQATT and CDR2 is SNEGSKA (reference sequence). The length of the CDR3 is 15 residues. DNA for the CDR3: TGCAGTGCTAACCCCGGGACAGCCACAGAAGAGACCCAGTACTTC. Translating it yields CSANPGTATEETQYF.

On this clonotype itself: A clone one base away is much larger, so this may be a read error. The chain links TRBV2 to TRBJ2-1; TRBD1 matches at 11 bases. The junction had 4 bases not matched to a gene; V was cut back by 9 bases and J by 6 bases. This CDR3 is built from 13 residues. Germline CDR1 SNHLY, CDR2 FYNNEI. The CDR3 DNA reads TGTGCCAGAGGGACAGGGGGTATCAATGAGCAGTTCTTC. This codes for CARGTGGINEQFF.

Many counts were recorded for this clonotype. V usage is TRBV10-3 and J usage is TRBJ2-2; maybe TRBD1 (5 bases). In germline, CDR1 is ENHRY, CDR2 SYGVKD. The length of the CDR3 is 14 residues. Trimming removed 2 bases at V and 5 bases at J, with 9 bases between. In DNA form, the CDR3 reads TGTGCCATCAGTGAGAGACAGTTTACCGGGGAGCTGTTTTTT. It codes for CAISERQFTGELFF.

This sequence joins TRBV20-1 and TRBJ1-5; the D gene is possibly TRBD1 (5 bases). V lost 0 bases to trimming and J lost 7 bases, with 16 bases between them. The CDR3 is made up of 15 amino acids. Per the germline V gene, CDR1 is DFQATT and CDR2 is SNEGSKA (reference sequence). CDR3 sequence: CSARDPRGRDQPQHF. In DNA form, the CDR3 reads TGCAGTGCTAGAGATCCCAGAGGGAGGGACCAGCCCCAGCATTTT.

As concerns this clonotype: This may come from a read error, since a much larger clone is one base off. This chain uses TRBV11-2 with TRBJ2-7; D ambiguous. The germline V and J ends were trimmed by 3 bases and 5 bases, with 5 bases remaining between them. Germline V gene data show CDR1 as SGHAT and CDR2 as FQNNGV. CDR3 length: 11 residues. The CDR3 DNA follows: TGTGCCAGCAGCTTTGATAACGAGCAGTACTTC. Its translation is CASSFDNEQYF.

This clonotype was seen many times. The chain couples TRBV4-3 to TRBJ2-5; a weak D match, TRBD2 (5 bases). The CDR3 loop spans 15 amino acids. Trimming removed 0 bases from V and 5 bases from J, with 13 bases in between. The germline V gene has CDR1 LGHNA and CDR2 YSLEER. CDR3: CASSQDWVRRETQYF. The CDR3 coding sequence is TGCGCCAGCAGCCAAGATTGGGTCAGGAGGGAGACCCAGTACTTC.

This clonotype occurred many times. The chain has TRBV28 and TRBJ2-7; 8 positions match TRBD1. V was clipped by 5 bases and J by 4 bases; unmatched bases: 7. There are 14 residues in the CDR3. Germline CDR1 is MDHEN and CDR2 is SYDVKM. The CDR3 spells CASSATGVNYEQYF. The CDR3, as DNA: TGTGCCAGCAGTGCGACAGGGGTTAATTACGAGCAGTACTTC.

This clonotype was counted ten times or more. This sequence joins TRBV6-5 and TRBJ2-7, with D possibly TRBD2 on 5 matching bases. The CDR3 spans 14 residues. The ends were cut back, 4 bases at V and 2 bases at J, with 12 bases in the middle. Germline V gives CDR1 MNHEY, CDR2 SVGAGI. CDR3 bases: TGTGCCAGCAGTTTCTCTCCCGGGACCTACGAGCAGTACTTC. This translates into CASSFSPGTYEQYF.